The clone carrying this TCR beta chain was observed a handful of times. Its specificity is not known. Trimming took 2 bases from V and 5 from J, leaving 1 base between them. Germline V CDR1 and CDR2: MNHEY, SVGEGT. The CDR3 is made up of 11 amino acids. The source of the sample is a study of post-analysis software for immune sequencing data. The authors incorporated unique molecular identifiers into the TCR beta cDNA libraries. In TCRdb, the PCR reads were re-called with MiXCR into one record per CDR3 protein. The sample has under 200,000 distinct CDR3 sequences; under 40% are singletons. Study-wide results and limits: Several TRBV segments were more frequent in patients than controls; TRBV5-6, TRBV5-1 and TRBV20-1 belonged to this group.

The sample was blood, taken after autologous hematopoietic stem cell transplantation. This receptor was taken from a girl aged 10-17 years with multiple sclerosis. This rearrangement joins TRBV6-2 or TRBV6-3 to TRBJ2-1; no reliable D call. CDR3 region: CASSYNNEQFF. For the CDR3, the DNA is TGTGCCAGCAGTTACAACAATGAGCAGTTCTTC.